The 17 T cell receptor beta chains below come from one sample, sequenced in a study of blood T cell repertoires in COVID-19. Profiled with immunoSEQ multiplex PCR; TCRdb holds only in-frame clones, not every one. The data show about 150,000 clones, approximately 86% seen once. Sequenced sample: peripheral blood. These receptor sequences come from a woman of 80 years or more with active or convalescent COVID-19.

The sample holds one count of this clone. The chain employs TRBV5-4 and TRBJ2-1; 10 bases agree with TRBD2. The ends lost 6 bases at V and 8 bases at J; junction bases unmatched: 11. Germline assignment: CDR1 SGHNT and CDR2 YYREEE (reference sequence). The CDR3 is 15 amino acids. The CDR3 reads CASTPGAGGPYEQFF. The CDR3 DNA is TGTGCCAGCACCCCCGGAGCGGGAGGGCCCTATGAGCAGTTCTTC.

The rearrangement links TRBV28 to TRBJ2-7, with no clear D. Per germline, CDR1 MDHEN and CDR2 SYDVKM. Deletions cut 5 bases from V and 2 bases from J, with 13 bases between. The CDR3 covers 14 residues. The CDR3 is CASSQTPLAYEQYF. CDR3 DNA sequence: TGTGCCAGCAGTCAAACACCCCTGGCCTACGAGCAGTACTTC.

The J gene is TRBJ1-5, the V gene TRBV3-1 (or the pseudogene TRBV3-2); 12 bases line up with TRBD1. There are 18 residues in the CDR3. Germline trimming cut 4 bases from V and 1 base from J; bases unmatched to any gene: 8. Per germline, CDR1 LGHDT and CDR2 YNNKEL (reference sequence). Here the CDR3 reads CASSRGTGGAVSNQPQHF. CDR3 DNA: TGTGCCAGCAGCCGCGGGACAGGGGGCGCGGTCAGCAATCAGCCCCAGCATTTT.

This clone was seen only once. The chain couples TRBV7-8 to TRBJ1-1, with 11 bases that match TRBD1. Germline V gene data show CDR1 as SGHVS and CDR2 as FQNEAQ. This CDR3 has 15 amino acids. J was trimmed by 5 bases and V by 5 bases; bases with no gene match: 7. DNA of the CDR3: TGTGCCAGCAGCCACAGGGACAGGGGGGGAACTGAAGCTTTCTTT. The encoded protein is CASSHRDRGGTEAFF.

The rearrangement links TRBV19 to TRBJ2-1; 7 nucleotides align to TRBD2. The CDR3 spans 16 residues. Germline trimming cut 5 bases from V and 0 bases from J; bases unmatched to any gene: 7. Germline CDR1 is LNHDA and CDR2 is SQIVND (reference sequence). This CDR3 is CASSRYGRSSYNEQFF. Here the CDR3 DNA reads TGTGCCAGTAGTCGTTACGGGAGGAGCTCCTACAATGAGCAGTTCTTC.

The chain combines TRBV5-1 with TRBJ1-4, with unresolved D. Germline V gene sequence: CDR1 SGHRS, CDR2 YFSETQ. CDR3 length: 16 amino acids. V lost 1 base to trimming and J lost 8 bases, with 18 bases between them. The chain's CDR3 is CASSLFRAGMEEKLFF. CDR3 bases: TGCGCCAGCAGCTTGTTTAGGGCGGGGATGGAGGAAAAACTGTTTTTT.

This chain joins TRBV7-3 and TRBJ1-1, with TRBD1 matching 7 bases. With 5 bases clipped from V and 0 bases from J, the junction kept 15 bases outside the gene matches. The CDR3 contains 18 residues. Germline loops: CDR1 SGHTA, CDR2 FQGTGA. The CDR3 region has the DNA TGTGCCAGCAGCCAAGGGACAGCCGGCTACTCTATGAACACTGAAGCTTTCTTT. Translating it yields CASSQGTAGYSMNTEAFF.

The chain uses TRBV5-4 and TRBJ2-3; 7 nucleotides line up with TRBD1. Germline V gene lookup returns CDR1 SGHNT and CDR2 YYREEE (reference sequence). This CDR3 is 16 amino acids long. V lost 3 bases to trimming and J lost 2 bases; unmatched junction nucleotides: 9. CDR3 region: CASSSTLGQDTDTQYF. CDR3 DNA sequence: TGTGCCAGCAGCTCCACCCTAGGACAGGACACAGATACGCAGTATTTT.

V and J are TRBV7-3 and TRBJ2-5; D remains unclear. Trimming left V 5 bases short and J 5 bases short, with 12 bases between. There are 13 residues in the CDR3. CDR1 is SGHTA, CDR2 FQGTGA, per germline. CDR3 coding DNA: TGTGCCAGCAGCCCCAAGTCGGGTGAGACCCAGTACTTC. The encoded protein is CASSPKSGETQYF.

The rearrangement uses TRBV2 and TRBJ2-1; 12 bases line up with TRBD2. After removal of 6 bases from V and 2 bases from J, the junction contained 8 bases not matched to a gene. The germline V gene has CDR1 SNHLY and CDR2 FYNNEI. CDR3 length: 17 amino acids. CDR3 amino acids: CASRERLAGETYNEQFF. CDR3 nucleotides: TGTGCCAGCAGAGAACGACTAGCGGGAGAGACCTACAATGAGCAGTTCTTC.

The sample holds a few counts of this clone. This chain joins TRBV19 and TRBJ1-4; tentative D call: TRBD1 (5 bases). Germline CDR1 and CDR2: LNHDA and SQIVND (reference sequence). The CDR3 length is 14 residues. The V end was cut by 6 bases, the J end by 5 bases, with 13 bases between. CDR3 protein: CASRDWGGNEKLFF. CDR3 DNA sequence: TGTGCCAGTAGGGACTGGGGGGGGAATGAAAAACTGTTTTTT.

Regarding this clone: The sample contains more than one DNA sequence encoding this CDR3. The chain joins TRBV12-3 or TRBV12-4 to TRBJ2-1; no definite D call. CDR3 length: 11 amino acids. The ends were cut back, 2 bases at V and 8 bases at J, with 4 bases in the middle. In DNA form, the CDR3 reads TGTGCCAGCAGTTTACGAGATGAGCAGTTCTTC. Translating it yields CASSLRDEQFF.

The chain employs TRBV28 and TRBJ1-5; D gene unclear. Germline CDR1 and CDR2: MDHEN and SYDVKM. V lost 1 base, J lost 3 bases, and 13 bases lay in between. The CDR3 runs 16 residues. The CDR3 loop is CASSLSVVEINQPQHF. The CDR3, as DNA: TGTGCCAGCAGTTTATCGGTGGTAGAAATCAATCAGCCCCAGCATTTT.

The chain joins TRBV10-3 to TRBJ2-7, with TRBD2 matching over 7 bases. Germline loops: CDR1 ENHRY, CDR2 SYGVKD. With V trimmed by 6 bases and J by 2 bases, 7 bases remained unmatched. This CDR3 is 14 amino acids long. In DNA form, the CDR3 reads TGTGCCATCAGCACGATTCTAGCGGCCTACGAGCAGTACTTC. Encoded protein: CAISTILAAYEQYF.

This clone was detected only a few times. The V call is TRBV5-5, the J call TRBJ2-1; 7 bases are a match to TRBD1. The CDR3 extends over 16 amino acids. Germline V gene lookup returns CDR1 SGHKS and CDR2 YYEKEE (reference sequence). After removal of 5 bases from V and 5 bases from J, the junction contained 13 bases not matched to a gene. CDR3 in DNA: TGTGCCAGCAGACAAACCACAGGGGCCTCAAACAATGAGCAGTTCTTC. Protein product: CASRQTTGASNNEQFF.

The CDR3 loop reads CASSPLGRGIQPQHF. In DNA, the CDR3 is TGTGCCAGCTCACCACTGGGCAGGGGTATACAGCCCCAGCATTTT. The chain is built from TRBV18 and TRBJ1-5, with TRBD1 as a possible D gene (6 bases). The V and J ends lost 1 base and 7 bases respectively, with 14 bases between them. There are 15 residues in the CDR3. Looked up from germline, CDR1 is KGHSH and CDR2 is LQKENI.

J is TRBJ2-1 and V is TRBV19; 9 nucleotides match TRBD2. Germline CDR1 and CDR2: LNHDA and SQIVND (reference sequence). The trim removed 2 bases at V and 1 base at J, leaving 3 bases unmatched. This CDR3 region has 16 residues. This CDR3 is CASSILLAGSYNEQFF. CDR3 DNA sequence: TGTGCCAGTAGTATACTACTAGCGGGTTCCTACAATGAGCAGTTCTTC.